Below, 22 T cell receptor beta chains from the same sample are listed, as sequenced in a study of cytomegalovirus exposure and HLA in healthy donors (dated by TCRdb to 2016 to 2017). The library was generated by the immunoSEQ multiplex PCR assay. A mixture of 60 forward primers for TCR Vbeta segments and 13 reverse primers for TCR Jbeta segments was used in the multiplex PCR. TCRdb's version of the immuneACCESS table is confined to in-frame rearrangements and falls short of the full clone set. An unresolved V gene accounts for under half of the shortfall where checked; the remainder is of unknown origin. The sample's records list 90,000 to 100,000 clones. Roughly 3.5% of the sample is taken by the ten largest. The specimen sequenced was PBMCs. These receptor sequences come from a young woman in good health and CMV-seronegative.

The V call is TRBV5-1, the J call TRBJ2-1; the D gene is possibly TRBD1 (6 bases). The germline V and J ends were trimmed by 2 bases and 10 bases, with 13 bases remaining between them. The CDR3 runs to 13 residues. Germline V gene lookup returns CDR1 SGHRS and CDR2 YFSETQ. The CDR3 loop is CASSLTGNREQFF. CDR3 nucleotides: TGCGCCAGCAGCTTAACAGGGAATAGGGAGCAGTTCTTC.

This chain joins TRBV6-6 and TRBJ1-4; D is ambiguous. Germline-derived CDR1 and CDR2 are MNHNY and SVGAGI (reference sequence). The CDR3 extends over 14 amino acids. V lost 6 bases and J lost 3, with 11 bases in between. CDR3 region: CASRLGESNEKLFF. CDR3 DNA: TGTGCCAGCAGACTTGGGGAGTCTAATGAAAAACTGTTTTTT.

The chain uses TRBV11-2 and TRBJ2-1; 8 bases map to TRBD2. Germline V lookup: CDR1 SGHAT, CDR2 FQNNGV. J lost 6 bases, V lost 1 base, and 5 bases had no gene match. The CDR3 covers 15 residues. The CDR3 coding sequence is TGTGCCAGCAGCTTAGTAGCGGGGACGCCCAATGAGCAGTTCTTC. Translated, it gives CASSLVAGTPNEQFF.

The chain combines TRBV19 with TRBJ1-5; 9 nucleotides match TRBD1. The CDR3 extends over 15 amino acids. The germline gives CDR1 LNHDA, CDR2 SQIVND (reference sequence). Trimming took 5 bases from V and 2 from J; bases not matched to a gene: 4. The CDR3 nucleotides are TGTGCCAGTAGTTCGACAGGGGGTGGCAATCAGCCCCAGCATTTT. Amino acid sequence: CASSSTGGGNQPQHF.

The chain has TRBV5-4 and TRBJ2-5, with unresolved D. The CDR3 runs 16 residues. In germline, CDR1 is SGHNT, CDR2 YYREEE (reference sequence). V gave up 0 bases and J gave up 5 bases, with 17 bases separating them. CDR3 coding DNA: TGTGCCAGCAGCTTGGACGTCTCGTGGAGCCGGGAGACCCAGTACTTC. This gives the protein CASSLDVSWSRETQYF. Full variable domain (rest looked up from reference TRBV5-4 and TRBJ2-5): ETGVTQSPTHLIKTRGQQVTLRCSSQSGHNTVSWYQQALGQGPQFIFQYYREEENGRGNFPPRFSGLQFPNYSSELNVNALELDDSALYLCASSLDVSWSRETQYFGPGTRLLVL.

The chain is built from TRBV11-1 and TRBJ1-1; 9 nucleotides match TRBD1. The CDR3 runs to 17 residues. Per germline, CDR1 SGHAT and CDR2 FQDESV (reference sequence). Trimming at V came to 5 bases and at J to 0 bases, leaving 10 bases not matched to a gene. The CDR3: CASSPGDRVHMNTEAFF. Here the CDR3 DNA reads TGTGCCAGCAGCCCGGGGGACAGGGTACACATGAACACTGAAGCTTTCTTT.

The chain couples TRBV18 to TRBJ1-1; the match to TRBD1 covers 7 bases. Germline lookup yields CDR1 KGHSH and CDR2 LQKENI. The CDR3 sequence is 15 residues long. With V trimmed by 2 bases and J by 5 bases, 8 bases remained unmatched. The chain's CDR3 is CASSPIQGGGTEAFF. CDR3 nucleotide sequence: TGTGCCAGCTCACCAATACAAGGGGGCGGGACTGAAGCTTTCTTT.

The chain has TRBV5-5 and TRBJ1-1; no definite D call. V was trimmed by 2 bases and J by 1 base, leaving 9 bases between them. Germline CDR1 is SGHKS and CDR2 is YYEKEE (reference sequence). The CDR3 spans 14 residues. The DNA for the CDR3 is TGTGCCAGCAGCTTTCGGGTTACGAACACTGAAGCTTTCTTT. It encodes CASSFRVTNTEAFF.

The gene calls are TRBV5-4 and TRBJ2-3; no firm D call. CDR1 and CDR2 (germline): SGHNT, YYREEE (reference sequence). This CDR3 contains 14 residues. Trimming removed 1 base from V and 0 bases from J, with 6 bases in between. The CDR3: CASSLPSSTDTQYF. In DNA, the CDR3 is TGTGCCAGCAGCTTGCCCAGTAGCACAGATACGCAGTATTTT.

The chain couples TRBV6-6 to TRBJ1-1; 8 bases line up with TRBD1. Trimming at V came to 4 bases and at J to 3 bases, leaving 4 bases not matched to a gene. CDR1 MNHNY and CDR2 SVGAGI come from the germline V gene (reference sequence). CDR3 size: 14 residues. The CDR3 nucleotides read TGTGCCAGCAGTTTACAGGGGGTCTACACTGAAGCTTTCTTT. Protein sequence: CASSLQGVYTEAFF.

Details on this clone: Germline and junction disagree at one end, which may indicate a read error. The chain employs TRBV30 and TRBJ1-1, with D tentatively TRBD1 (5 bases). This CDR3 has 15 amino acids. Germline CDR1 is GTSNPN and CDR2 is SVGIG (reference sequence). CDR3 bases: TGTGCCCGGAGAATTTCTCTCACAGGGAACACTGAAGCTTTCTTT. This encodes CARRISLTGNTEAFF.

This chain links TRBV4-1 with TRBJ1-1; D is perhaps TRBD1 (5 bases). The CDR3 covers 19 residues. Trimming removed 0 bases at V and 4 bases at J, with 24 bases between. In germline, CDR1 is MGHRA, CDR2 YSYEKL. CDR3 residues: CASSQEVEGLTAKSTEAFF. Written as DNA, the CDR3 is TGCGCCAGCAGCCAAGAGGTGGAGGGGCTGACCGCCAAAAGCACTGAAGCTTTCTTT.

The V gene is TRBV6-1, the J gene TRBJ1-2, with 8 bases lining up with TRBD1. The V and J ends lost 7 bases and 2 bases, in that order; junction bases with no gene match: 9. CDR1 MNHNS and CDR2 SASEGT come from the germline V gene. This CDR3 region has 15 residues. The CDR3 sequence: CASTPGGQGNYGYTF. CDR3 coding DNA: TGTGCCAGCACCCCAGGGGGCCAAGGGAACTATGGCTACACCTTC.

The rearrangement links TRBV9 to TRBJ1-1; D gene uncertain. Germline CDR1 and CDR2: SGDLS and YYNGEE. The CDR3 extends over 15 amino acids. The V gene lost 4 bases and the J gene lost 2 bases, with 15 bases spanning the gap. The CDR3 here is CASSPHSTSNTEAFF. CDR3 coding DNA: TGTGCCAGCAGCCCCCATTCCACTTCCAACACTGAAGCTTTCTTT.

The rearrangement uses TRBV7-8 and TRBJ2-7; TRBD1 matches 11 bases. CDR3 length: 17 amino acids. Germline V gene data show CDR1 as SGHVS and CDR2 as FQNEAQ. J gave up 4 bases and V 1 base, and 9 bases lay outside the gene matches. The CDR3 loop is CASSLVAPGQGGYEQYF. CDR3 nucleotide sequence: TGTGCCAGCAGCTTAGTGGCCCCGGGACAGGGGGGTTACGAGCAGTACTTC.

The chain joins TRBV10-1 to TRBJ2-5; D call uncertain. V lost 0 bases and J lost 3, with 11 bases in between. The CDR3 is 15 amino acids. CDR1 is WNHNN, CDR2 SYGVQD, per germline (reference sequence). CDR3 region: CASSESNSKEETQYF. The CDR3 DNA reads as TGCGCCAGCAGTGAGTCAAACAGTAAAGAAGAGACCCAGTACTTC.

The chain is built from TRBV10-2 and TRBJ1-3; D not certain. The germline V gene encodes CDR1 WSHSY and CDR2 SAAADI. The germline V and J ends were trimmed by 4 bases and 0 bases, with 13 bases remaining between them. The length of the CDR3 is 16 residues. CDR3 nucleotides: TGCGCCAGCAGTGGAATTTACGGAGACTCTGGAAACACCATATATTTT. Its protein product is CASSGIYGDSGNTIYF.

The V gene is TRBV9, the J gene TRBJ2-7, with 7 bases that match TRBD2. This CDR3 has 15 residues. Germline CDR1 reads SGDLS; CDR2 reads YYNGEE. With V trimmed by 0 bases and J by 3 bases, 6 bases remained unmatched. For the CDR3, the DNA is TGTGCCAGCAGCGTAGGGGGGGGAGGAATCTACGAGCAGTACTTC. Translated, it gives CASSVGGGGIYEQYF.

This chain's CDR3 is CASSLARGRKTQYF. The DNA for the CDR3 is TGCGCCAGCAGCTTGGCCAGGGGGCGGAAGACCCAGTACTTC. V is TRBV5-1 and J is TRBJ2-5; 8 nucleotides align to TRBD1. Germline V lookup: CDR1 SGHRS, CDR2 YFSETQ. With 0 bases clipped from V and 6 bases from J, the junction kept 4 bases outside the gene matches. CDR3 size: 14 residues.

J is TRBJ1-5 and V is TRBV15, with 8 bases identical to TRBD1. This CDR3 is built from 16 residues. Germline V lookup: CDR1 LNHNV, CDR2 YYDKDF (reference sequence). The V segment lost 3 bases and the J segment 5 bases; nucleotides outside the gene matches: 9. The chain's CDR3 is CATSRELGQAHQPQHF. The CDR3 nucleotides are TGTGCCACCAGCAGGGAATTGGGACAGGCGCATCAGCCCCAGCATTTT.

The rearrangement joins TRBV6-5 to TRBJ2-5; D is perhaps TRBD1 (6 bases). The CDR3 runs to 12 residues. Germline V gene sequence: CDR1 MNHEY, CDR2 SVGAGI. Trimming stripped 4 bases from V and 4 bases from J, with 7 bases between. The CDR3 protein is CASSLQGETQYF. CDR3 DNA: TGTGCCAGCAGTTTACAGGGAGAGACCCAGTACTTC.

V gene TRBV5-1 combines with J gene TRBJ2-7, with 10 bases that match TRBD2. With V trimmed by 0 bases and J by 6 bases, 12 bases remained unmatched. Germline V CDR1 and CDR2: SGHRS, YFSETQ. The CDR3 sequence is 17 residues long. The CDR3 nucleotides are TGCGCCAGCAGCTTGGTGGCTAGCGGGGGTTCGATGGGCGAGCAGTACTTC. Residues: CASSLVASGGSMGEQYF.